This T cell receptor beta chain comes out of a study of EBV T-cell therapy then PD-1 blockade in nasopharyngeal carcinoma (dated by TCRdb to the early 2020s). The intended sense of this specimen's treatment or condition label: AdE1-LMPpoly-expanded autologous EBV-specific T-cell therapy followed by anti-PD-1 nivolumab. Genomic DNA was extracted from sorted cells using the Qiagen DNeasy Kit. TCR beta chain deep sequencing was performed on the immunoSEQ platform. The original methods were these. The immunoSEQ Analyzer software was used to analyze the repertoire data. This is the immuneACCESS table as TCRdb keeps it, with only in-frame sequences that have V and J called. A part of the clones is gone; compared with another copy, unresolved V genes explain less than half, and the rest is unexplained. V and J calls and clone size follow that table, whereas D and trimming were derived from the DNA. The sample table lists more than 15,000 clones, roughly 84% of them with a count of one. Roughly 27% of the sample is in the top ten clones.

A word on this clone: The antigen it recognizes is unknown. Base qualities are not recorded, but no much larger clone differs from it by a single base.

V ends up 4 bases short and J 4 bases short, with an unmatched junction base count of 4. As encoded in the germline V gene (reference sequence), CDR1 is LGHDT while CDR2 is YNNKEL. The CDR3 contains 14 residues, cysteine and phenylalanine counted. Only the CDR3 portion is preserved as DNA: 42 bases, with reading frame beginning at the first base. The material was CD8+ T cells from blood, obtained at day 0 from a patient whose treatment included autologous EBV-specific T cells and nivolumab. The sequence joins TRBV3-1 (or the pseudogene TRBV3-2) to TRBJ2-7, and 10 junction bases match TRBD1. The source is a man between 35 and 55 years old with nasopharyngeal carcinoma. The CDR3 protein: CASSLGTGVYEQYF. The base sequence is TGTGCCAGCAGCCTGGGGACAGGGGTTTACGAGCAGTACTTC.